Listed below are T cell receptor beta chains from one sample, sequenced in a study of blood T cell repertoires in COVID-19. This table comes from immunoSEQ multiplex PCR, and its TCRdb copy is limited to in-frame clones, with some not included. The profile shows hundreds of thousands of clones, 85% of them singletons. Sequencing was performed on PBMCs or T cells enriched from blood (not recorded which). Receptors were obtained from a man aged 40-50 years who had recovered from COVID-19. Both conserved end residues are part of each CDR3. Fields, in order: V gene, D gene, clone size, J gene, CDR3 DNA, CDR3 protein. A D gene is named only where the DNA matches it firmly. Clone size, where shown, is once, few, many, or a class for clones that have expanded.

V: TRBV27
D: TRBD1
size: .
J: TRBJ2-2
DNA: TGTGCCAGCAGTCTCACAGGGGCCGGGGAGCTGTTTTTT
CDR3: CASSLTGAGELFF

V: TRBV19
D: .
size: .
J: TRBJ2-1
DNA: TGTGCCAGTAGTATTCCTGGGACTCCGAGGGAGCAGTTCTTC
CDR3: CASSIPGTPREQFF

V: TRBV5-4
D: TRBD2
size: .
J: TRBJ2-2
DNA: TGTGCCAGCAGCGCCGGCGGCGGGAGGGTTCCCGGGGAGCTGTTTTTT
CDR3: CASSAGGGRVPGELFF

V: TRBV5-6
D: TRBD1
size: .
J: TRBJ1-6
DNA: TGTGCCAGCACCCCAGGGGGCGGAACGGGGCGGAATTCACCCCTCCACTTT
CDR3: CASTPGGGTGRNSPLHF

V: TRBV5-1
D: TRBD1
size: .
J: TRBJ1-6
DNA: TGCGCCAGCCGAACCCTGACAGGGGAGTCACCCCTCCACTTT
CDR3: CASRTLTGESPLHF

V: TRBV5-6
D: .
size: .
J: TRBJ1-1
DNA: TGTGCCAGCAGCTTGGCTGGGAGGACTGAAGCTTTCTTT
CDR3: CASSLAGRTEAFF

V: TRBV6-4
D: .
size: .
J: TRBJ2-3
DNA: TGTGCCAGCAGTGACTGGCCCGGCACAGATACGCAGTATTTT
CDR3: CASSDWPGTDTQYF

V: TRBV11-3
D: .
size: .
J: TRBJ2-2
DNA: TGTGCCAGCAGCTCGGCACAGCACCGGGAGCTGTTTTTT
CDR3: CASSSAQHRELFF

V: TRBV2
D: .
size: .
J: TRBJ1-2
DNA: TGTGCCAGCAGCGAGGACAGAAACTATGGCTACACCTTC
CDR3: CASSEDRNYGYTF

V: TRBV7-6
D: TRBD1
size: .
J: TRBJ2-5
DNA: TGTGCCAGCAGCTTCCGACAGGGCAAGGAGACCCAGTACTTC
CDR3: CASSFRQGKETQYF

V: TRBV6-1
D: TRBD1
size: .
J: TRBJ1-4
DNA: TGTGCCAGCAGTGTGGGTTTTTGGACAGGCTCACGGCTGGTCGAAAAACTGTTTTTT
CDR3: CASSVGFWTGSRLVEKLFF

V: TRBV5-1
D: .
size: few
J: TRBJ1-2
DNA: TGCGCCAGCAGCTCTACTCCGACTGTGGACTATGGCTACACCTTC
CDR3: CASSSTPTVDYGYTF

V: TRBV5-1
D: .
size: once
J: TRBJ1-5
DNA: TGCGCCAGCAGCTGGGGAGGGGTGAGCAATCAGCCCCAGCATTTT
CDR3: CASSWGGVSNQPQHF

V: TRBV6-5
D: .
size: .
J: TRBJ2-7
DNA: TGTGCCAGCAGTCGGGACATTTCGTATTACGAGCAGTACTTC
CDR3: CASSRDISYYEQYF

V: TRBV27
D: .
size: .
J: TRBJ2-5
DNA: TGTGCCAGCAGTTTAGGACAGTATTATCTGGAGACCCAGTACTTC
CDR3: CASSLGQYYLETQYF

V: TRBV2
D: .
size: .
J: TRBJ1-1
DNA: TGTGCCAGCAGTGCGTCGACAGTGAACACTGAAGCTTTCTTT
CDR3: CASSASTVNTEAFF

V: TRBV7-9
D: TRBD2
size: .
J: TRBJ2-2
DNA: TGTGCCAGCAGACTAGCGGGTCTGAACACCGGGGAGCTGTTTTTT
CDR3: CASRLAGLNTGELFF

V: TRBV4-3
D: .
size: .
J: TRBJ1-1
DNA: TGCGCCAGCAGCCAAATAGGACAGATGAACACTGAAGCTTTCTTT
CDR3: CASSQIGQMNTEAFF

V: TRBV27
D: TRBD1
size: .
J: TRBJ2-7
DNA: TGTGCCAGCAGTAAGACAGGGGGAGGGTTCTACGAGCAGTACTTC
CDR3: CASSKTGGGFYEQYF

V: TRBV19
D: .
size: .
J: TRBJ2-7
DNA: TGTGCCAGTAGTATGAGGTCGGGGGTGACCTCCTACGAGCAGTACTTC
CDR3: CASSMRSGVTSYEQYF

V: TRBV7-8
D: TRBD2
size: .
J: TRBJ2-7
DNA: TGTGCCAGCAGGGGAGCGGGAGGGCCGGGGCAGTACTTC
CDR3: CASRGAGGPGQYF

V: TRBV30
D: TRBD1
size: .
J: TRBJ1-1
DNA: TGTGCCTGGACGGGACAGGAGACGACAATGAACACTGAAGCTTTCTTT
CDR3: CAWTGQETTMNTEAFF

V: TRBV29-1
D: TRBD2
size: .
J: TRBJ2-3
DNA: TGCAGCGTTTCGGGACTAGCGGGAGGGCCTGGGACAGATACGCAGTATTTT
CDR3: CSVSGLAGGPGTDTQYF

V: TRBV14
D: TRBD2
size: .
J: TRBJ2-3
DNA: TGTGCCAGCAGCCAAGAGAGCGGGGGGAGCACAGATACGCAGTATTTT
CDR3: CASSQESGGSTDTQYF

V: TRBV6-2/TRBV6-3
D: TRBD2
size: few
J: TRBJ2-5
DNA: TGTGCCAGCAGCCAATATGATATTTCAAGACTAGCGGGAGGAGAGACCCAGTACTTC
CDR3: CASSQYDISRLAGGETQYF

V: TRBV20-1
D: TRBD2
size: .
J: TRBJ2-7
DNA: TGCAGTGCTAGTGGTACTAGCGGTGCCTACGAGCAGTACTTC
CDR3: CSASGTSGAYEQYF

V: TRBV27
D: .
size: .
J: TRBJ1-2
DNA: TGTGCCAGCAGTTCCAGTCTCAAGTGGGCGAGCTATGGCTACACCTTC
CDR3: CASSSSLKWASYGYTF

V: TRBV30
D: .
size: once
J: TRBJ2-2
DNA: TGTGCCTGGAGTGGAACGCGGGGCCCCGGGGAGCTGTTTTTT
CDR3: CAWSGTRGPGELFF

V: TRBV18
D: .
size: once
J: TRBJ2-2
DNA: TGTGCCAGCTCACCATGGAGCGACACCGGGGAGCTGTTTTTT
CDR3: CASSPWSDTGELFF

V: TRBV3-1/TRBV3-2
D: TRBD2
size: .
J: TRBJ2-1
DNA: TGTGCCAGCAGCCCTTCCGGGACTAGCGGGAGGGGTGAGCAGTTCTTC
CDR3: CASSPSGTSGRGEQFF

V: TRBV5-1
D: TRBD1
size: once
J: TRBJ2-2
DNA: TGCGCCAGCAGGAGGACAGGGGAAAGGGGCGGGGAGCTGTTTTTT
CDR3: CASRRTGERGGELFF

V: TRBV5-5
D: .
size: .
J: TRBJ1-2
DNA: TGTGCCAGCAGCTTGGTGTGGGGCAGGGCCAACGATGGCTACACCTTC
CDR3: CASSLVWGRANDGYTF

V: TRBV30
D: .
size: .
J: TRBJ2-7
DNA: TGTGCCTGGAGTGGCGCAGGGCCGTACGAGCAGTACTTC
CDR3: CAWSGAGPYEQYF

V: TRBV15
D: TRBD1
size: .
J: TRBJ2-1
DNA: TGTGCCACCAGCAGAGATCGGGGACAGAGCTACAATGAGCAGTTCTTC
CDR3: CATSRDRGQSYNEQFF

V: TRBV5-1
D: .
size: .
J: TRBJ1-2
DNA: TGCGCCAGCAGCTTGGGGACACAAGACCTTCGGGGCTACACCTTC
CDR3: CASSLGTQDLRGYTF

V: TRBV2
D: .
size: .
J: TRBJ1-5
DNA: TGTGCCAGCAGTTTACAGCAATATAGCAATCAGCCCCAGCATTTT
CDR3: CASSLQQYSNQPQHF

V: TRBV10-3
D: TRBD1
size: .
J: TRBJ2-1
DNA: TGTGCCATCAGTCCCCTAGGATGGGAGGGACAGGGCTTGAATGAGCAGTTCTTC
CDR3: CAISPLGWEGQGLNEQFF